These 15 T cell receptor beta chains came from one sample sequenced in a study of blood T cell repertoires in COVID-19. The method was immunoSEQ multiplex PCR; TCRdb's version includes in-frame clones alone and lacks a portion of them. The sample has 300,000 or so clones; about four fifths are singletons. Sequenced material: peripheral blood. These TCRs come from a woman in her forties or fifties with acute or convalescent COVID-19.

The V gene is TRBV5-1, the J gene TRBJ1-1, with a possible D match to TRBD1 (6 bases). Trimming pared 3 bases from V and 6 bases from J, leaving 12 bases between. Germline V gene data show CDR1 as SGHRS and CDR2 as YFSETQ. The CDR3 extends over 13 amino acids. The CDR3 coding sequence is TGCGCCAGCAGCTCCCAGGGGATCGCTGAAGCTTTCTTT. This gives the protein CASSSQGIAEAFF.

CDR3 coding DNA: TGTGCCAGCAGCTTGCACTCTAGCGGGAGGGGCACAGATACGCAGTATTTT. Translating gives CASSLHSSGRGTDTQYF. The chain recombines TRBV7-2 with TRBJ2-3; 12 nucleotides line up with TRBD2. Trimming cost V 3 bases and J 1 base; bases outside gene matches: 5. The CDR3 consists of 17 residues. Germline values: CDR1 SGHTA, CDR2 FQGNSA. Drawing the rest from reference TRBV7-2 and TRBJ2-3, the complete variable domain is GAGVSQSPSNKVTEKGKDVELRCDPISGHTALYWYRQSLGQGLEFLIYFQGNSAPDKSGLPSDRFSAERTGGSVSTLTIQRTQQEDSAVYLCASSLHSSGRGTDTQYFGPGTRLTVL.

The sample holds a few counts of this clone. The rearrangement uses TRBV4-3 and TRBJ1-2, with 10 bases fitting TRBD1. The germline gives CDR1 LGHNA, CDR2 YSLEER. J was trimmed by 8 bases and V by 4 bases; bases with no gene match: 7. The CDR3 has 14 residues. CDR3 in amino acids: CASSRLGTGEGYTF. In nucleotides, the CDR3 is TGCGCCAGCAGCCGCTTAGGGACAGGGGAAGGCTACACCTTC.

The chain has TRBV4-2 and TRBJ2-7, with 9 bases fitting TRBD1. The J segment lost 3 bases and the V segment lost 1 base, leaving 10 bases of the junction unmatched. This CDR3 spans 17 amino acids. Germline V gene data show CDR1 as LGHNA and CDR2 as YNFKEQ. The DNA of the CDR3 is TGTGCCAGCAGCCAAGCGAGCGGGACAGGGTGGTACTACGAGCAGTACTTC. Its protein product is CASSQASGTGWYYEQYF.

V is TRBV13 and J is TRBJ1-2, with D uncertain. The CDR3 sequence is 16 residues long. V was cut by 1 base and J by 8 bases, with 20 bases left in between. Looked up from germline, CDR1 is PRHDT and CDR2 is FYEKMQ (reference sequence). This CDR3 is CASSLVSAGSVVGYTF. The CDR3 DNA reads TGTGCCAGCAGCTTAGTTTCCGCGGGCTCGGTTGTAGGCTACACCTTC. Full variable domain (outside the CDR3, taken from reference TRBV13 and TRBJ1-2): AAGVIQSPRHLIKEKRETATLKCYPIPRHDTVYWYQQGPGQDPQFLISFYEKMQSDKGSIPDRFSAQQFSDYHSELNMSSLELGDSALYFCASSLVSAGSVVGYTFGSGTRLTVV.

This clone was observed a single time. This sequence joins TRBV9 and TRBJ1-3; D is unresolved. Trimming removed 3 bases from V and 0 bases from J, with 13 bases in between. CDR3 size: 16 residues. Per the germline V gene, CDR1 is SGDLS and CDR2 is YYNGEE. The CDR3 loop is CASSAVREFSGNTIYF. The CDR3 DNA is TGTGCCAGCAGCGCCGTTCGGGAGTTCTCTGGAAACACCATATATTTT. Drawing the rest from reference TRBV9 and TRBJ1-3, the complete variable domain is DSGVTQTPKHLITATGQRVTLRCSPRSGDLSVYWYQQSLDQGLQFLIQYYNGEERAKGNILERFSAQQFPDLHSELNLSSLELGDSALYFCASSAVREFSGNTIYFGEGSWLTVV.

This clone was counted at least ten times. The genes are TRBV5-1 and TRBJ2-2; D is possibly TRBD2 (5 bases). Trimming took off 2 bases at V and 1 base at J, with 9 bases between the two ends. Germline V CDR1 and CDR2: SGHRS, YFSETQ. CDR3 length equals 15 residues. CDR3 loop: CASSFAGGNTGELFF. The CDR3 DNA reads TGCGCCAGCAGCTTCGCGGGTGGGAACACCGGGGAGCTGTTTTTT.

The chain combines TRBV2 with TRBJ1-6; D call uncertain. V lost 4 bases to trimming and J lost 10 bases, with 8 bases between them. CDR3 length: 12 amino acids. CDR1 and CDR2 (germline): SNHLY, FYNNEI. CDR3 nucleotide sequence: TGTGCCAGCAGTGGCGAACGGTCACCCCTCCACTTT. Its protein is CASSGERSPLHF. Using reference TRBV2 and TRBJ1-6 for the parts outside the CDR3, the full variable domain is EPEVTQTPSHQVTQMGQEVILRCVPISNHLYFYWYRQILGQKVEFLVSFYNNEISEKSEIFDDQFSVERPDGSNFTLKIRSTKLEDSAMYFCASSGERSPLHFGNGTRLTVT.

CDR3 nucleotide sequence: TGTGCCAGCAGCCAAGATCTAGCGGGGGCCGGGGAGCTGTTTTTT. Its translation is CASSQDLAGAGELFF. The chain links TRBV3-1 (or the pseudogene TRBV3-2) to TRBJ2-2; TRBD2 matches 10 bases. Germline V lookup: CDR1 LGHDT, CDR2 YNNKEL (reference sequence). V shed 0 bases, J shed 6 bases, and the junction held 1 base outside the gene matches. CDR3 size: 15 residues.

The J gene is TRBJ1-2, the V gene TRBV6-5; 7 nucleotides match TRBD1. Germline CDR1 MNHEY, CDR2 SVGAGI. Trimming cost V 8 bases and J 4 bases; bases outside gene matches: 4. The CDR3 consists of 12 residues. The CDR3 is CASLAGGYGYTF. The CDR3 DNA reads as TGTGCCAGCCTCGCAGGGGGCTATGGCTACACCTTC.

This chain connects TRBV29-1 to TRBJ2-6; D is ambiguous. V shed 3 bases and J shed 2 bases, with 8 bases lying between them. The CDR3 totals 14 residues. Germline-derived CDR1 and CDR2 are SQVTM and ANQGSEA. The CDR3: CSVEWQTGANVLTF. CDR3 coding DNA: TGCAGCGTTGAGTGGCAGACTGGGGCCAACGTCCTGACTTTC.

J is TRBJ1-2 and V is TRBV10-3; 10 bases line up with TRBD1. The CDR3 is 14 residues long. Germline CDR1 ENHRY, CDR2 SYGVKD. Germline trimming cut 7 bases from V and 2 bases from J; bases unmatched to any gene: 4. The chain's CDR3 is CAITPGQGNYGYTF. CDR3 bases: TGTGCCATCACCCCGGGACAGGGGAACTATGGCTACACCTTC.

The V gene is TRBV3-1 (or the pseudogene TRBV3-2), the J gene TRBJ1-1, with D possibly matching TRBD1 (6 bases). Trimming pared 4 bases from V and 9 bases from J, leaving 18 bases between. The CDR3 loop spans 14 amino acids. CDR1 is LGHDT, CDR2 YNNKEL, per germline (reference sequence). Here the CDR3 DNA reads TGTGCCAGCAGCCCCCCGGGGGGGGGCCCCCAAGCTTTCTTT. Its translation: CASSPPGGGPQAFF.

CDR3 coding DNA: TGTGCCAGCAGTTCCGGAGGCCGCAGGGGCGGCTACACCTTC. Residues: CASSSGGRRGGYTF. The chain recombines TRBV28 with TRBJ1-2; D is possibly TRBD1 (6 bases). Trimming cost V 4 bases and J 8 bases, with 17 bases left between them. This CDR3 has 14 amino acids. In germline, CDR1 is MDHEN, CDR2 SYDVKM.

J is TRBJ1-4 and V is TRBV6-5; D not certain. Trimming left V 6 bases short and J 5 bases short, with 10 bases between. This CDR3 region has 13 residues. Looked up from germline, CDR1 is MNHEY and CDR2 is SVGAGI. The chain's CDR3 is CASSRRGNEKLFF. CDR3 DNA sequence: TGTGCCAGCAGCCGGAGAGGGAATGAAAAACTGTTTTTT.